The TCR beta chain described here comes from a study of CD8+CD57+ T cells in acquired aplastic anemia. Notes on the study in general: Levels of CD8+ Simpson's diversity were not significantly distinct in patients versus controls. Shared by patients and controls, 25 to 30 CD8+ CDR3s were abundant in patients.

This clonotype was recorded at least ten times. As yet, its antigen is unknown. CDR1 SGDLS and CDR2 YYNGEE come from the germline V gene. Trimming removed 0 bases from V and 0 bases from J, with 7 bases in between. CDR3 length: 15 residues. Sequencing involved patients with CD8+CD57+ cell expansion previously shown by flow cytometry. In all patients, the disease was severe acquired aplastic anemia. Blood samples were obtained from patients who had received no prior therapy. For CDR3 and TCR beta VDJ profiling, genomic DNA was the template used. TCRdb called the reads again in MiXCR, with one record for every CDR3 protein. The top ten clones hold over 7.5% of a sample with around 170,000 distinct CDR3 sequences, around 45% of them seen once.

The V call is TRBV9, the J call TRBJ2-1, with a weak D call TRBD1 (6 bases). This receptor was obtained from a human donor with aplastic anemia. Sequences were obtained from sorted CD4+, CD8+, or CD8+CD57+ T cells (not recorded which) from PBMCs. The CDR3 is CASSVEGDSYNEQFF. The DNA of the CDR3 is TGTGCCAGCAGCGTAGAGGGGGACTCCTACAATGAGCAGTTCTTC.